Below, 8 T cell receptor beta chains from the same sample are listed, as sequenced in a study of T-cell reconstitution after alpha-beta-depleted transplantation in children. It was with unique molecular identifiers that the TCRbeta library was prepared. MiXCR, applied by TCRdb to the PCR reads, yields one record per CDR3 protein. Seen here are about 610,000 distinct CDR3 sequences, over 9.5% observed once, and the top ten hold roughly 3.9%. The sequenced sample was PBMCs from the stem cell graft donor, obtained from the stem cell graft. These receptors were obtained from a human donor who donated a stem cell graft to a child with acute myeloid leukemia.

This clonotype came up many times. The J gene is TRBJ2-3, the V gene TRBV5-6; D is ambiguous. The ends were cut back, 0 bases at V and 1 base at J, with 12 bases in the middle. Germline V gene sequence: CDR1 SGHDT, CDR2 YYEEEE. The CDR3 runs 16 residues. For the CDR3, the DNA is TGTGCCAGCAGCTTGGGGCACGGTCCGGGCACAGATACGCAGTATTTT. As protein: CASSLGHGPGTDTQYF.

The rearrangement joins TRBV20-1 to TRBJ2-7; 9 nucleotides agree with TRBD2. V shed 5 bases, J shed 3 bases, and the junction held 14 bases outside the gene matches. The CDR3 is 16 amino acids. The germline gives CDR1 DFQATT, CDR2 SNEGSKA (reference sequence). In DNA form, the CDR3 reads TGCAGTGCTCTAGACCCCCTAGCGGGGTTGAGCTACGAGCAGTACTTC. Residues: CSALDPLAGLSYEQYF.

The sample holds many counts of this clonotype. The CDR3 DNA reads as TGTGCCACCAGCAGAGATCGCTCGAACACCGGGGAGCTGTTTTTT. Its translation: CATSRDRSNTGELFF. This sequence joins TRBV15 and TRBJ2-2; D not certain. CDR1 is LNHNV, CDR2 YYDKDF, per germline (reference sequence). Trimming removed 0 bases from V and 0 bases from J, with 5 bases in between. The CDR3 runs 15 residues.

This clonotype was observed a handful of times. J is TRBJ2-1 and V is TRBV20-1, with TRBD2 matching 7 bases. This CDR3 spans 16 amino acids. V gave up 1 base and J gave up 0 bases; unmatched junction bases: 6. The germline V gene has CDR1 DFQATT and CDR2 SNEGSKA (reference sequence). The CDR3 is CSARGPGGSSYNEQFF. The CDR3 bases are TGCAGTGCTAGAGGTCCCGGGGGGAGCTCCTACAATGAGCAGTTCTTC.

Ten or more counts support this clonotype. J is TRBJ1-1 and V is TRBV10-3; D uncertain. Germline CDR1 is ENHRY and CDR2 is SYGVKD. V was clipped by 3 bases and J by 8 bases, with 10 bases between them. The CDR3 is made up of 12 amino acids. For the CDR3, the DNA is TGTGCCATCAGTGACCAACACGGAGAAGCTTTCTTT. Its protein is CAISDQHGEAFF.

The table lists this clonotype with many counts. The chain uses TRBV15 and TRBJ1-5, with 7 bases aligning to TRBD1. Looked up from germline, CDR1 is LNHNV and CDR2 is YYDKDF (reference sequence). The CDR3 has 15 residues. V lost 0 bases to trimming and J lost 3 bases; unmatched junction nucleotides: 2. CDR3 DNA: TGTGCCACCAGCAGAGACAGGGGGAACAATCAGCCCCAGCATTTT. This translates into CATSRDRGNNQPQHF.

This clonotype came up many times. The chain carries TRBV20-1 and TRBJ1-5; D is uncertain. The CDR3 totals 12 residues. V lost 7 bases and J 3 bases, leaving 10 bases between the germline ends. Per the germline V gene, CDR1 is DFQATT and CDR2 is SNEGSKA (reference sequence). The CDR3 loop is CSGMGPNQPQHF. Written as DNA, the CDR3 is TGCAGTGGAATGGGTCCCAATCAGCCCCAGCATTTT.

This clonotype was observed at least ten times. V is TRBV20-1 and J is TRBJ2-1; 9 bases are a match to TRBD2. The germline CDR1 and CDR2 sequences are DFQATT and SNEGSKA (reference sequence). With V trimmed by 6 bases and J by 4 bases, 16 bases remained unmatched. This CDR3 is 17 amino acids long. The CDR3 loop reads CSAKTSGYPSGYNEQFF. CDR3 in DNA: TGCAGTGCAAAGACTAGCGGTTACCCCAGCGGGTACAATGAGCAGTTCTTC.